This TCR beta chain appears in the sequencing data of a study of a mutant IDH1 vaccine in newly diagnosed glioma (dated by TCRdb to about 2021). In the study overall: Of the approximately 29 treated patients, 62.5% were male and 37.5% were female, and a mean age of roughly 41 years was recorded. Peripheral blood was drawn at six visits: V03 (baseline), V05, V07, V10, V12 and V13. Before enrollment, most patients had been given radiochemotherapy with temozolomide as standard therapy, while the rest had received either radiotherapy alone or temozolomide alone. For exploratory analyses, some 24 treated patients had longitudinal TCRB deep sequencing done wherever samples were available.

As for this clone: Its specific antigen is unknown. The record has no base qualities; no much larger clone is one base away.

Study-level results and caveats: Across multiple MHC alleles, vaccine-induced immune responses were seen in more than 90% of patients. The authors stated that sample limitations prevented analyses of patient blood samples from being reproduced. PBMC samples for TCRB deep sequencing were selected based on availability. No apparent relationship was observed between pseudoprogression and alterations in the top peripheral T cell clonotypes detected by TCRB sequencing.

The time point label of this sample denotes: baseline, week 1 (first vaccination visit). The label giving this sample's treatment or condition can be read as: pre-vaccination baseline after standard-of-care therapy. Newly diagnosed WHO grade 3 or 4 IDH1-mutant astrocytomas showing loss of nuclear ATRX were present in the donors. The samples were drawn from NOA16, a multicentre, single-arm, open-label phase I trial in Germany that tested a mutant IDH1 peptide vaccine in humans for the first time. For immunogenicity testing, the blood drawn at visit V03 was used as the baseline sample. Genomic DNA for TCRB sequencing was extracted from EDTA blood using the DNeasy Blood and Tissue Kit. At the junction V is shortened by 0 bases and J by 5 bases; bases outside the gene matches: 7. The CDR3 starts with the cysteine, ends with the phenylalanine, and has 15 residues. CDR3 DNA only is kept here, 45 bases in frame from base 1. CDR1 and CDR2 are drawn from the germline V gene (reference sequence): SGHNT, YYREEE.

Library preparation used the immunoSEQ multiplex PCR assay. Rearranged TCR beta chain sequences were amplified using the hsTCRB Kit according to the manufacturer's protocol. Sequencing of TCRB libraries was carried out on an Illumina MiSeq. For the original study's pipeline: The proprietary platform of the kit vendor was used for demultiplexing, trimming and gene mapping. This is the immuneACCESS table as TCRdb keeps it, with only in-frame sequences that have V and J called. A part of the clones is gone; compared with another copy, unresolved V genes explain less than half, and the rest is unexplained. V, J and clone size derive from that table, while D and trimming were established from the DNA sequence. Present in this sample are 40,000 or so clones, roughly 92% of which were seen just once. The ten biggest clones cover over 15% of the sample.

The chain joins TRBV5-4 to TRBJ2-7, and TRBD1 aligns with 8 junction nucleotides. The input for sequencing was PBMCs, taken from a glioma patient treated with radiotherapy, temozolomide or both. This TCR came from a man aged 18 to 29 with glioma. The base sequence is TGTGCCAGCAGCTTGGGGGGACAGGAGGCCCACGAGCAGTACTTC. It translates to CASSLGGQEAHEQYF.